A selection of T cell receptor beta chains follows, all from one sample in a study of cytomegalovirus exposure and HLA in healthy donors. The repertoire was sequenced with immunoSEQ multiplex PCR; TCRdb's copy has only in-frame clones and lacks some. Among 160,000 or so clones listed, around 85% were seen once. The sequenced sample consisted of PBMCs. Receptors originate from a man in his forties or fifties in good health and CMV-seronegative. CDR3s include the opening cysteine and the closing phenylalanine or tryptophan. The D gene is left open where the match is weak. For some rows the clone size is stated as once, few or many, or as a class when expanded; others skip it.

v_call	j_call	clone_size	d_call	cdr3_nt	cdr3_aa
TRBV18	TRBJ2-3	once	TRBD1	TGTGCCAGCTCGCGCGACAGGGTCCCAGATACGCAGTATTTT	CASSRDRVPDTQYF
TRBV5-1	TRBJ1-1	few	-	TGCGCCAGCAGCCCGGCTTGGGGGCGCGAAGCTTTCTTT	CASSPAWGREAFF
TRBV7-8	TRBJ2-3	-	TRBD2	TGTGCCAGCAGCGCTCGCGGGGGGGCGGCAGATACGCAGTATTTT	CASSARGGAADTQYF
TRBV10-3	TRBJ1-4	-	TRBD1	TGTGCCACCGGACAGGGCTTATCTAATGAAAAACTGTTTTTT	CATGQGLSNEKLFF
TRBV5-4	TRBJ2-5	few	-	TGTGCCAGCAGCATCGACAGTCAAGAGACCCAGTACTTC	CASSIDSQETQYF
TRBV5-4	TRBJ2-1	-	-	TGTGCCAGCAGCCCGACACACAACTCCTACAATGAGCAGTTCTTC	CASSPTHNSYNEQFF
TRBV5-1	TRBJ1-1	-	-	TGCGCCAGCAGGGGCGTGCGTAACACTGAAGCTTTCTTT	CASRGVRNTEAFF
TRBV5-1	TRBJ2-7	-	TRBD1	TGCGCCAGCAGCTGGGGGGACAGGTCAAATCTCGAGCAGTACTTC	CASSWGDRSNLEQYF
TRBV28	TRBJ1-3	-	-	TGTGCCAGCAGACGACAGGAAACCTCTGGAAACACCATATATTTT	CASRRQETSGNTIYF
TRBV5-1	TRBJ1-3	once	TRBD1	TGCGCCAGCAGCCTGGGGACAGATGGAAACACCATATATTTT	CASSLGTDGNTIYF
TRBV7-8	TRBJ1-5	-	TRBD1	TGTGCCAGCAGCCCCGACAGGGGCAATCAGCCCCAGCATTTT	CASSPDRGNQPQHF
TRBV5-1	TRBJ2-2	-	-	TGCGCCAGCGGAGGGGCCGGCACCGGGGAGCTGTTTTTT	CASGGAGTGELFF
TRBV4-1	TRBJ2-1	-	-	TGCGCCAGCAGCCAAGATGTCGTCGGGGAACCTTACAATGAGCAGTTCTTC	CASSQDVVGEPYNEQFF
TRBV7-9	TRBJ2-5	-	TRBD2	TGTGCCAGCACCCCGACTAGCTCGAGAAGGGAGACCCAGTACTTC	CASTPTSSRRETQYF
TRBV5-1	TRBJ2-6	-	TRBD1	TGCGCCAGCAGCCCACGGACAGGGTTCGGGGCCAACGTCCTGACTTTC	CASSPRTGFGANVLTF
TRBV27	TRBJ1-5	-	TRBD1	TGTGCCATCCTACTAGGGTTAGGCCCGGGACAGAGCAATCAGCCCCAGCATTTT	CAILLGLGPGQSNQPQHF
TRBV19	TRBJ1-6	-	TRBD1	TGTGCCAGTAGGGACAGGGCTAATTCACCCCTCCACTTT	CASRDRANSPLHF
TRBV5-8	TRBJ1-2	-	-	TGTGCCAGCAGCAGAACACCAGGAACCCGCGGCTACACCTTC	CASSRTPGTRGYTF